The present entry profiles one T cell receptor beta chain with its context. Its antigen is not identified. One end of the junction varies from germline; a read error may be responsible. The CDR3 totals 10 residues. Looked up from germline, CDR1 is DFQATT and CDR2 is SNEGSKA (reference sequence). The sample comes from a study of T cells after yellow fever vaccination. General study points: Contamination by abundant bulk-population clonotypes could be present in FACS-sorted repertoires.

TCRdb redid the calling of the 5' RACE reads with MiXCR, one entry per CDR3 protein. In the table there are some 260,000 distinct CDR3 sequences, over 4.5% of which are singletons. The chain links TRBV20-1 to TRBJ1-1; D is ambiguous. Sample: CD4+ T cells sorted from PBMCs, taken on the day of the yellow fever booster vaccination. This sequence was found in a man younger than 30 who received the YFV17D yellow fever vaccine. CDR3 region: CSARHTVAFF. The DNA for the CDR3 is TGCAGTGCTAGGCACACTGTAGCTTTCTTT.